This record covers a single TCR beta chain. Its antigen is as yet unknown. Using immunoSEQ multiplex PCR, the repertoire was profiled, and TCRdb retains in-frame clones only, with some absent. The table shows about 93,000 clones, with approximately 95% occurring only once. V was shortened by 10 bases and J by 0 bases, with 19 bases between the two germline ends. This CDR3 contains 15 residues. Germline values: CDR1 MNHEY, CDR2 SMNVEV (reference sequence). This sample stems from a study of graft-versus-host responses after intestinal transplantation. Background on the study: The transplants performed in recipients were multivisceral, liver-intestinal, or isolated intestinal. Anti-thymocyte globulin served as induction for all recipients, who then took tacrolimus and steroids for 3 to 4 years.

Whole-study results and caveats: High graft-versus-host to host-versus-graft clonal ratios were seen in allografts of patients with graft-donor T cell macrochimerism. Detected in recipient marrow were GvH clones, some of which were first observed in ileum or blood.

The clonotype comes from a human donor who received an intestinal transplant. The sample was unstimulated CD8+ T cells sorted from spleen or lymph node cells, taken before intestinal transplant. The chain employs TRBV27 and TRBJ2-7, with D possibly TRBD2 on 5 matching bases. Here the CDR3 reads CATRGQLRNSYEQYF. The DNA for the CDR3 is TGTGCCACCCGAGGGCAGCTAAGAAACTCCTACGAGCAGTACTTC.